This T cell receptor (beta chain) was captured in a study of T cell responses to AZD1222 COVID-19 vaccine. The assay was immunoSEQ multiplex PCR, and TCRdb's table has in-frame clones only and misses some. The sample yields 110,000 or so clones, 86% seen once. The material sequenced was peripheral blood, taken 28 days after the second AZD1222 dose. The TCR was taken from an adult who received the AZD1222 COVID-19 vaccine.

The DNA for the CDR3 is TGCGCCAGCCAGACAGGGTCTGTCACAGATACGCAGTATTTT. It translates to CASQTGSVTDTQYF. The chain carries TRBV5-1 and TRBJ2-3, with 7 bases that match TRBD1. This CDR3 is built from 14 residues. Trimming at V came to 7 bases and at J to 2 bases, leaving 7 bases not matched to a gene. Germline loops: CDR1 SGHRS, CDR2 YFSETQ. The full variable domain, in which reference TRBV5-1 and TRBJ2-3 provide the parts outside the CDR3, is KAGVTQTPRYLIKTRGQQVTLSCSPISGHRSVSWYQQTPGQGLQFLFEYFSETQRNKGNFPGRFSGRQFSNSRSEMNVSTLELGDSALYLCASQTGSVTDTQYFGPGTRLTVL.